Shown below are 13 T cell receptor beta chains from a single sample sequenced in a study of T cell repertoires in cytomegalovirus infection. No cognate antigen is known for these TCRs. TCRdb re-derived calls from the reads in MiXCR, one entry per CDR3 protein. The sample lists about 890,000 distinct CDR3 sequences, 31% occurring once. The sample here was cultured CD8+ T cells from PBMCs, taken from culture after CMV antigen stimulation. The receptors come from a human donor in good health (CMV status not recorded). Some clones in this sample may be carry-over from other donors' samples.

The rearrangement uses TRBV19 and TRBJ1-1, with D uncertain. Germline assignment: CDR1 LNHDA and CDR2 SQIVND (reference sequence). CDR3 length: 13 amino acids. V lost 9 bases to trimming and J lost 0 bases, with 11 bases between them. The CDR3 spells CASNEVLNTEAFF. The CDR3 DNA reads as TGTGCCAGCAACGAGGTTCTGAACACTGAAGCTTTCTTT.

The V call is TRBV19, the J call TRBJ2-1, with D perhaps TRBD1 (6 bases). Germline-derived CDR1 and CDR2 are LNHDA and SQIVND (reference sequence). CDR3 length: 17 residues. The V gene lost 1 base and the J gene lost 4 bases, with 17 bases spanning the gap. DNA of the CDR3: TGTGCCAGTAGTATAGGTACCTTTTCGACAGGTTACAATGAGCAGTTCTTC. It specifies CASSIGTFSTGYNEQFF.

The CDR3 sequence is CASSLRQGPTTNEKLFF. In nucleotides, the CDR3 is TGTGCCAGCAGCTTGAGACAGGGTCCCACAACTAATGAAAAACTGTTTTTT. This sequence joins TRBV5-4 and TRBJ1-4; 7 nucleotides line up with TRBD1. The CDR3 is made up of 17 amino acids. V shed 1 base and J 0 bases; nucleotides not matched to a gene: 6. The germline V gene encodes CDR1 SGHNT and CDR2 YYREEE (reference sequence).

This clonotype was recorded many times. This sequence joins TRBV12-3 or TRBV12-4 and TRBJ2-1; tentatively, D is TRBD2 (5 bases). This CDR3 spans 16 amino acids. With 7 bases removed from V and 0 bases from J, the gap between germline ends came to 16 bases. The DNA for the CDR3 is TGTGCCAGCAACGGAGGAAGGACTCGCTCCTACAATGAGCAGTTCTTC. Its protein product is CASNGGRTRSYNEQFF.

The CDR3 is CASSEVGVDYGYTF. The CDR3 DNA sequence: TGTGCCAGCAGTGAAGTTGGAGTAGACTATGGCTACACCTTC. The V gene is TRBV2, the J gene TRBJ1-2; no definite D call. This CDR3 is 14 amino acids long. Germline CDR1 is SNHLY and CDR2 is FYNNEI. With 1 base removed from V and 3 bases from J, the gap between germline ends came to 9 bases.

This clonotype was picked up many times. The rearrangement links TRBV7-6 to TRBJ2-1; TRBD1 aligns across 9 bases. CDR1 SGHVS and CDR2 FNYEAQ come from the germline V gene. The V gene end was trimmed by 6 bases and the J gene end by 4 bases; junction bases not matched to a gene: 10. The CDR3 has 16 amino acids. The CDR3 coding sequence is TGTGCCAGCAGTAATACAGGGGGCGGAAGGTACAATGAGCAGTTCTTC. Encoded protein: CASSNTGGGRYNEQFF. Together with reference TRBV7-6 and TRBJ2-1, the CDR3 gives the full variable domain: GAGVSQSPRYKVTKRGQDVALRCDPISGHVSLYWYRQALGQGPEFLTYFNYEAQQDKSGLPNDRFSAERPEGSISTLTIQRTEQRDSAMYRCASSNTGGGRYNEQFFGPGTRLTVL.

The CDR3 here is CASSLEGAATEAFF. The CDR3 nucleotides read TGTGCCAGCAGCTTAGAGGGGGCAGCCACTGAAGCTTTCTTT. J is TRBJ1-1 and V is TRBV11-1; 7 bases match TRBD1. V lost 1 base, J lost 4 bases, and 3 bases stayed unmatched. Germline values: CDR1 SGHAT, CDR2 FQDESV (reference sequence). The CDR3 loop spans 14 amino acids.

The CDR3 DNA is TGTGCCAGCAGTAAACAGGGGGAAACTTTCTATGGCTACACCTTC. Residues: CASSKQGETFYGYTF. V usage is TRBV27 and J usage is TRBJ1-2; 8 bases fit TRBD1. The CDR3 covers 15 residues. V gave up 5 bases and J gave up 4 bases; unmatched junction bases: 9. Germline CDR1 and CDR2: MNHEY and SMNVEV (reference sequence).

V and J are TRBV20-1 and TRBJ2-3; 8 bases are shared with TRBD1. Germline assignment: CDR1 DFQATT and CDR2 SNEGSKA (reference sequence). The CDR3 is made up of 15 amino acids. Trimming cost V 0 bases and J 12 bases; bases outside gene matches: 14. The CDR3 is CSARDRGQGRDAQYF. The CDR3 coding sequence is TGCAGTGCTAGAGATCGAGGACAGGGCCGGGATGCACAGTATTTT.

In its sample, this clonotype was seen a few times. The V and J genes are TRBV7-2 and TRBJ1-1, with D unresolved. V was cut by 11 bases and J by 3 bases, with 16 bases left in between. Germline CDR1 reads SGHTA; CDR2 reads FQGNSA. The CDR3 is made up of 13 amino acids. The CDR3 DNA sequence: TGTGCCTGGCTGACGCCCGCGGACACTGAAGCTTTCTTT. As protein: CAWLTPADTEAFF.

CDR3 sequence: CASSEPIGGGANEQYF. DNA of the CDR3: TGTGCCAGCAGTGAACCAATAGGCGGGGGGGCAAACGAGCAGTACTTC. The rearrangement links TRBV6-1 to TRBJ2-7, with 9 positions matching TRBD2. The ends lost 2 bases at V and 5 bases at J; junction bases unmatched: 10. The CDR3 loop spans 16 amino acids. The germline gives CDR1 MNHNS, CDR2 SASEGT.

This clonotype was detected only a few times. V usage is TRBV5-6 and J usage is TRBJ1-1; a weak D match, TRBD1 (5 bases). Trimming left V 4 bases short and J 2 bases short, with 12 bases between. CDR1 and CDR2 from the germline V gene are SGHDT and YYEEEE. The length of the CDR3 is 14 residues. CDR3 residues: CASSGGASNTEAFF. The CDR3 coding sequence is TGTGCCAGCAGCGGCGGGGCCTCTAACACTGAAGCTTTCTTT.

This chain joins TRBV27 and TRBJ2-3; D gene ambiguous. This CDR3 is 15 amino acids long. The ends were cut back, 0 bases at V and 2 bases at J, with 9 bases in the middle. The germline CDR1 and CDR2 sequences are MNHEY and SMNVEV (reference sequence). The CDR3 nucleotides read TGTGCCAGCAGTTTATCGTGGGCGCTCACAGATACGCAGTATTTT. This encodes CASSLSWALTDTQYF.